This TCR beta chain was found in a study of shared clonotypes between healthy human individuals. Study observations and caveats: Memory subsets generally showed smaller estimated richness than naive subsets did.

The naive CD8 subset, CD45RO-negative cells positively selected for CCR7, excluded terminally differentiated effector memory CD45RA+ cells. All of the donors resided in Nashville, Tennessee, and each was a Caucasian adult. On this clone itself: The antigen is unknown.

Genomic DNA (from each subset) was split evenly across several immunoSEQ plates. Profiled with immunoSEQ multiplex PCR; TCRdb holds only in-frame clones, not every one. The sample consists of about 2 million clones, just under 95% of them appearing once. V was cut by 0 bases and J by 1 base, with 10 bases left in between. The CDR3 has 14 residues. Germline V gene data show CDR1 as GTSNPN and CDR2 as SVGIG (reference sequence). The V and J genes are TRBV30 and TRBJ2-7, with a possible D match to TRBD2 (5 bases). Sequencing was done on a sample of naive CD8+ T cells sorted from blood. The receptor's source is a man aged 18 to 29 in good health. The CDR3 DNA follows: TGTGCCTGGAGTGTGCTCGGGGTTTCCTACGAGCAGTACTTC. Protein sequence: CAWSVLGVSYEQYF.